These 30 T cell receptor beta chains originate from one sample sequenced in a study of post-analysis software for immune sequencing data. No cognate antigen is known for these TCRs. Built from TCR beta cDNA, the libraries had unique molecular identifiers in them. TCRdb reprocessed the PCR reads with MiXCR, giving one entry per CDR3 protein. This sample carries more than 450,000 distinct CDR3 sequences, around a third of them seen once, and the ten largest clones take around 5.9%. General study points: When patients were compared with controls, 4 or 5 TRBV segments were more frequent, TRBV5-6, TRBV5-1 and TRBV20-1 among them.

The sequencing input was blood. The receptors stem from a girl under 18 with multiple sclerosis.

The chain carries TRBV11-1 and TRBJ2-1, with TRBD1 matching over 10 bases. This CDR3 is 15 amino acids long. V trimming: 3 bases; J trimming: 8 bases; junction bases outside the gene matches: 7. The germline V gene has CDR1 SGHAT and CDR2 FQDESV (reference sequence). CDR3 DNA: TGTGCCAGCAGCTTCCGACAGGGGGCTAGAGATGAGCAGTTCTTC. This encodes CASSFRQGARDEQFF.

This clonotype has ten or more counts. The genes are TRBV27 and TRBJ2-3; D may match TRBD1 or TRBD2 (5 bases each). Germline V lookup: CDR1 MNHEY, CDR2 SMNVEV (reference sequence). Trimming took off 6 bases at V and 6 bases at J, with 13 bases between the two ends. The CDR3 sequence is 13 residues long. The CDR3 sequence is CASSGPRGDTQYF. The CDR3, as DNA: TGTGCCAGCAGCGGACCCCGGGGCGATACGCAGTATTTT.

The CDR3 sequence is CASNYALSNQPQHF. The DNA of the CDR3 is TGTGCCAGCAACTACGCCTTGAGCAATCAGCCCCAGCATTTT. This chain connects TRBV28 to TRBJ1-5; no clear D. Germline loops: CDR1 MDHEN, CDR2 SYDVKM. The length of the CDR3 is 14 residues. Trimming pared 7 bases from V and 1 base from J, leaving 11 bases between.

In its sample, this clonotype was seen a few times. V gene TRBV6-1 combines with J gene TRBJ2-1; D unresolved. V was clipped by 4 bases and J by 0 bases, with 10 bases between them. The CDR3 has 15 residues. CDR1 and CDR2 from the germline V gene are MNHNS and SASEGT. The CDR3 nucleotides are TGTGCCAGCAGTGCGCAGAAAAGCTCCTACAATGAGCAGTTCTTC. It translates to CASSAQKSSYNEQFF.

The J gene is TRBJ1-4, the V gene TRBV2; 8 bases are a match to TRBD1. The CDR3 runs to 14 residues. CDR1 SNHLY and CDR2 FYNNEI come from the germline V gene. V gave up 1 base and J gave up 8 bases; unmatched junction bases: 3. The CDR3 region is CASSEEAGGEKLFF. In DNA, the CDR3 is TGTGCCAGCAGTGAAGAGGCAGGGGGCGAAAAACTGTTTTTT.

The chain uses TRBV6-5 and TRBJ2-3; 7 positions agree with TRBD1. The CDR3 covers 15 residues. Germline CDR1 MNHEY, CDR2 SVGAGI. J lost 2 bases, V lost 5 bases, and 7 bases had no gene match. CDR3: CASSRDSLDTDTQYF. The CDR3 DNA reads TGTGCCAGCAGTCGGGACAGTCTAGACACAGATACGCAGTATTTT.

The rearrangement joins TRBV29-1 to TRBJ2-5, with D hard to call. From germline, CDR1 is SQVTM and CDR2 ANQGSEA. The CDR3 is 14 amino acids. Deletions cut 7 bases from V and 2 bases from J, with 17 bases between. For the CDR3, the DNA is TGCAGCGCCGAACCCAACTGGTTACAAGAGACCCAGTACTTC. Translation: CSAEPNWLQETQYF.

This clonotype showed up just a few times. The chain uses TRBV28 and TRBJ2-4, with TRBD2 as a possible D gene (5 bases). V was clipped by 5 bases and J by 0 bases, with 20 bases between them. This CDR3 contains 18 residues. Germline loops: CDR1 MDHEN, CDR2 SYDVKM. The chain's CDR3 is CASSPGRGREIAKNIQYF. Written as DNA, the CDR3 is TGTGCCAGCAGTCCTGGCCGTGGCCGGGAAATAGCCAAAAACATTCAGTACTTC.

The V and J genes are TRBV29-1 and TRBJ2-1, with TRBD2 matching over 8 bases. Per the germline V gene, CDR1 is SQVTM and CDR2 is ANQGSEA. The CDR3 has 13 residues. J lost 13 bases, V lost 4 bases, and 12 bases had no gene match. In DNA form, the CDR3 reads TGCAGCGTTGGAATGACACCGGGGGGGCATCAGTTCTTC. Translated, it gives CSVGMTPGGHQFF.

This clonotype was recorded a few times. The gene calls are TRBV6-1 and TRBJ2-1; D gene uncertain. Per germline, CDR1 MNHNS and CDR2 SASEGT. V was clipped by 3 bases and J by 2 bases, with 11 bases between them. The length of the CDR3 is 15 residues. Written as DNA, the CDR3 is TGTGCCAGCAGTGACCAACTTGGGGCCTACAATGAGCAGTTCTTC. Encoded protein: CASSDQLGAYNEQFF.

This clonotype showed up many times. The rearrangement joins TRBV29-1 to TRBJ2-7; TRBD2 matches 8 bases. Germline V lookup: CDR1 SQVTM, CDR2 ANQGSEA. J lost 3 bases, V lost 4 bases, and 5 bases had no gene match. The CDR3 sequence is 13 residues long. As DNA, the CDR3 is TGCAGCGTTGTGGCGGGGGGTTACTACGAGCAGTACTTC. Translation gives CSVVAGGYYEQYF.

In its sample, this clonotype was seen a few times. The chain has TRBV7-9 and TRBJ2-2, with D possibly being TRBD1 (6 bases). Germline-derived CDR1 and CDR2 are SEHNR and FQNEAQ (reference sequence). Trimming stripped 1 base from V and 3 bases from J, with 9 bases between. This CDR3 has 15 residues. CDR3 nucleotide sequence: TGTGCCAGCAGCTTAGTTACAGGGTACACCGGGGAGCTGTTTTTT. Translating gives CASSLVTGYTGELFF.

This clonotype was detected many times. The CDR3: CSYPGVPDTQYF. In nucleotides, the CDR3 is TGCAGCTACCCAGGGGTCCCAGATACGCAGTATTTT. The V and J genes are TRBV29-1 and TRBJ2-3; tentatively, D is TRBD1 (6 bases). The CDR3 is 12 amino acids. Trimming removed 8 bases at V and 4 bases at J, with 13 bases between. Germline CDR1 and CDR2: SQVTM and ANQGSEA.

The chain is built from TRBV7-2 and TRBJ2-1; D is tentatively TRBD1 or TRBD2 (5 bases each). This CDR3 contains 13 residues. V lost 3 bases, J lost 7 bases, and 10 bases lay in between. Per germline, CDR1 SGHTA and CDR2 FQGNSA. CDR3 amino acids: CASSLARENEQFF. The DNA for the CDR3 is TGTGCCAGCAGCTTGGCCAGGGAGAATGAGCAGTTCTTC.

A few counts support this clonotype. The chain links TRBV5-5 to TRBJ2-5; D is undetermined. Germline values: CDR1 SGHKS, CDR2 YYEKEE (reference sequence). The length of the CDR3 is 13 residues. V gave up 0 bases and J gave up 5 bases, with 8 bases separating them. The CDR3 DNA reads as TGTGCCAGCAGCTTGGGGCTACTTGAGACCCAGTACTTC. Its protein product is CASSLGLLETQYF.

This rearrangement joins TRBV7-8 to TRBJ2-1; D is undetermined. Per the germline V gene, CDR1 is SGHVS and CDR2 is FQNEAQ. This CDR3 comprises 15 residues. V was pared by 1 base and J by 9 bases, with 16 bases between. The CDR3 loop reads CASSLDFSVLSEQFF. Here the CDR3 DNA reads TGTGCCAGCAGCTTAGATTTCTCCGTTTTGAGTGAGCAGTTCTTC.

The CDR3 sequence: CASSYPQGNDYGYTF. As DNA, the CDR3 is TGTGCCAGCAGTTACCCGCAGGGGAATGACTATGGCTACACCTTC. The chain joins TRBV6-6 to TRBJ1-2; TRBD1 is a possible D gene (6 bases). V was clipped by 2 bases and J by 3 bases, with 13 bases between them. The CDR3 runs 15 residues. Germline loops: CDR1 MNHNY, CDR2 SVGAGI (reference sequence).

The V call is TRBV20-1, the J call TRBJ2-1, with D possibly TRBD2 on 6 matching bases. Germline V gene sequence: CDR1 DFQATT, CDR2 SNEGSKA (reference sequence). V lost 1 base, J lost 5 bases, and 21 bases lay in between. This CDR3 is 17 amino acids long. Written as DNA, the CDR3 is TGCAGTGCTAGAGTTTTATTGGAGGGCCCAGGGAACAATGAGCAGTTCTTC. It is translated as CSARVLLEGPGNNEQFF.

The chain employs TRBV29-1 and TRBJ2-3; 7 bases line up with TRBD2. CDR1 SQVTM and CDR2 ANQGSEA come from the germline V gene. Trimming took 3 bases from V and 5 from J; bases not matched to a gene: 5. This CDR3 has 13 residues. Here the CDR3 reads CSVDGRELDTQYF. CDR3 DNA sequence: TGCAGCGTTGATGGGAGGGAATTAGATACGCAGTATTTT.

This sequence joins TRBV7-2 and TRBJ1-2; D call uncertain. The CDR3 has 15 amino acids. Germline CDR1 and CDR2: SGHTA and FQGNSA. Trimming stripped 5 bases from V and 3 bases from J, with 16 bases between. As DNA, the CDR3 is TGTGCCAGCAGCCCCAGACGCGACGTCGACTATGGCTACACCTTC. The encoded protein is CASSPRRDVDYGYTF. The complete variable domain, with remaining parts taken from reference TRBV7-2 and TRBJ1-2, reads GAGVSQSPSNKVTEKGKDVELRCDPISGHTALYWYRQSLGQGLEFLIYFQGNSAPDKSGLPSDRFSAERTGGSVSTLTIQRTQQEDSAVYLCASSPRRDVDYGYTFGSGTRLTVV.

This chain uses TRBV5-1 with TRBJ1-1; D unclear. Germline V gene data show CDR1 as SGHRS and CDR2 as YFSETQ. The CDR3 is 13 residues long. Trimming cost V 2 bases and J 2 bases, with 7 bases left between them. The CDR3 DNA is TGCGCCAGCAGCTTTGACGGAAACACTGAAGCTTTCTTT. Residues: CASSFDGNTEAFF.

The chain combines TRBV6-5 with TRBJ2-7, with D perhaps matching TRBD1 or TRBD2 (5 bases each). The germline gives CDR1 MNHEY, CDR2 SVGAGI. V dropped 2 bases and J dropped 3 bases, with 11 bases sitting between them. The CDR3 has 14 amino acids. The CDR3 nucleotides read TGTGCCAGCAGTTACCAATCAGGGAGCTACGAGCAGTACTTC. It yields the protein CASSYQSGSYEQYF.

This clonotype came up a few times. This chain joins TRBV6-5 and TRBJ2-4, with D hard to call. The CDR3 contains 14 residues. The V gene's germline CDR1 is MNHEY and CDR2 SVGAGI. Trimming took off 4 bases at V and 0 bases at J, with 7 bases between the two ends. CDR3 sequence reads: CASSSLIAKNIQYF. The CDR3 region has the DNA TGTGCCAGCAGTTCTTTGATAGCCAAAAACATTCAGTACTTC.

In this sample, this clonotype turned up many times. The chain employs TRBV12-3 or TRBV12-4 and TRBJ1-2; D is perhaps TRBD1 (6 bases). This CDR3 region has 15 residues. Trimming took 5 bases from V and 1 from J, leaving 14 bases between them. CDR3 in DNA: TGTGCCAGCAGTCACGACAGGCCTGGTAACTATGGCTACACCTTC. Protein product: CASSHDRPGNYGYTF.

The chain carries TRBV5-1 and TRBJ1-1; TRBD1 is a possible D gene (5 bases). From germline, CDR1 is SGHRS and CDR2 YFSETQ. The length of the CDR3 is 12 residues. With 2 bases removed from V and 6 bases from J, the gap between germline ends came to 8 bases. The CDR3 here is CASSFSGPEAFF. CDR3 DNA sequence: TGCGCCAGCAGCTTTTCGGGACCTGAAGCTTTCTTT.

The count of this clonotype is one. The V call is TRBV20-1, the J call TRBJ2-2; D possibly corresponds to TRBD2 (5 bases). Deletions cut 6 bases from V and 1 base from J, with 18 bases between. This CDR3 contains 16 residues. Germline loops: CDR1 DFQATT, CDR2 SNEGSKA (reference sequence). The CDR3 here is CSARTAGALNTGELFF. CDR3 in DNA: TGCAGTGCCCGAACCGCGGGCGCGTTGAACACCGGGGAGCTGTTTTTT.

This clonotype was seen a few times. The chain has TRBV20-1 and TRBJ2-1; 9 bases match TRBD1. V was clipped by 4 bases and J by 12 bases; unmatched bases: 10. The CDR3 sequence is 13 residues long. Germline V gene lookup returns CDR1 DFQATT and CDR2 SNEGSKA (reference sequence). DNA for the CDR3: TGCAGTGCTAAGGGACAGGGAGGGGGTGTGCAGTTCTTC. Encoded protein: CSAKGQGGGVQFF.

This clonotype occurred a few times. The chain couples TRBV29-1 to TRBJ2-7; the D gene could be TRBD1 or TRBD2 (5 bases each). V lost 6 bases and J lost 0, with 15 bases in between. This CDR3 region has 14 residues. CDR1 and CDR2 from the germline V gene are SQVTM and ANQGSEA. The CDR3 coding sequence is TGCAGCGTCCGAAAAGGGACGTTCTCCTACGAGCAGTACTTC. Amino acid sequence: CSVRKGTFSYEQYF.

This clonotype has a handful of counts. V gene TRBV5-6 combines with J gene TRBJ2-1, with 8 bases lining up with TRBD2. The CDR3 spans 16 residues. V was pared by 0 bases and J by 6 bases, with 8 bases of the junction left unmatched. Germline lookup yields CDR1 SGHDT and CDR2 YYEEEE. CDR3 DNA: TGTGCCAGCAGCTTGGATGTGCGGGGGGTGAGCAATGAGCAGTTCTTC. Its translation: CASSLDVRGVSNEQFF.

In this sample, this clonotype turned up a few times. One junction end disagrees with the germline gene, perhaps due to a read error. The V and J genes are TRBV20-1 and TRBJ2-3; TRBD2 agrees at 9 bases. In germline, CDR1 is DFQATT, CDR2 SNEGSKA (reference sequence). The CDR3 is 14 amino acids. DNA of the CDR3: TGCAGTGCTGGGGCGGGGGGGACCGCAGACACGCAGTATTTT. It encodes CSAGAGGTADTQYF.